These 27 T cell receptor beta chains originate from one sample sequenced in a study of T-cell reconstitution after alpha-beta-depleted transplantation in children. Unique molecular identifiers were used in preparing the TCRbeta library. MiXCR, applied by TCRdb to the PCR reads, yields one record per CDR3 protein. Of hundreds of thousands of distinct CDR3 sequences listed, about 16% are singletons. The sequences come from PBMCs, mostly from graft donor cells, collected 360 days after TCRalphabeta/CD19-depleted stem cell transplant. The receptors were sampled from a male patient under 18 who had a stem cell transplant for acute lymphoblastic leukemia, so the T cells may come from the graft donor.

This clonotype was seen more than once but under ten times. Here the CDR3 reads CASSYSSSGRSNEQFF. In DNA, the CDR3 is TGTGCCAGCAGTTACTCGTCCAGCGGGAGGAGCAATGAGCAGTTCTTC. The chain carries TRBV6-5 and TRBJ2-1, with 9 bases identical to TRBD2. The CDR3 is 16 residues long. The trim removed 0 bases at V and 6 bases at J, leaving 6 bases unmatched. Germline V gives CDR1 MNHEY, CDR2 SVGAGI.

This clonotype has ten or more counts. This chain uses TRBV5-1 with TRBJ1-1, with D perhaps matching TRBD1 (6 bases). V shed 2 bases and J shed 2 bases, with 10 bases lying between them. This CDR3 has 14 amino acids. Germline V gives CDR1 SGHRS, CDR2 YFSETQ. The CDR3 region is CASSFRQVNTEAFF. Here the CDR3 DNA reads TGCGCCAGCAGCTTTAGACAGGTTAACACTGAAGCTTTCTTT.

This clonotype was counted a few times. The chain recombines TRBV6-5 with TRBJ2-2; TRBD2 agrees at 13 bases. The CDR3 runs to 17 residues. From germline, CDR1 is MNHEY and CDR2 SVGAGI. With V trimmed by 2 bases and J by 3 bases, 3 bases remained unmatched. CDR3 sequence: CASSYPGLAGDTGELFF. DNA for the CDR3: TGTGCCAGCAGTTACCCCGGACTAGCGGGAGACACCGGGGAGCTGTTTTTT.

The rearrangement uses TRBV20-1 and TRBJ2-3; TRBD2 agrees at 14 bases. Germline trimming cut 3 bases from V and 3 bases from J; bases unmatched to any gene: 5. This CDR3 comprises 16 residues. Per germline, CDR1 DFQATT and CDR2 SNEGSKA (reference sequence). The CDR3 loop is CSASPGTSGRTDTQYF. The CDR3 DNA is TGCAGTGCTAGCCCCGGGACTAGCGGGAGAACAGATACGCAGTATTTT.

This clonotype showed up just a few times. The gene calls are TRBV21-1 and TRBJ2-1; TRBD1, the table's D call, was not compared with the DNA. TRBV21-1 is annotated as a pseudogene. This CDR3 contains 15 residues. CDR3: CASSQLGYRANEQFF. DNA of the CDR3: TGTGCCAGCAGCCAACTTGGGTACAGGGCGAATGAGCAGTTCTTC.

This clonotype was counted at least ten times. The rearrangement joins TRBV5-1 to TRBJ2-2; the D gene is possibly TRBD2 (6 bases). Germline values: CDR1 SGHRS, CDR2 YFSETQ. The length of the CDR3 is 14 residues. V lost 3 bases and J lost 3, with 9 bases in between. DNA of the CDR3: TGCGCCAGCAGCTCGGGACTTGACACCGGGGAGCTGTTTTTT. This encodes CASSSGLDTGELFF. The full variable domain, completed using reference TRBV5-1 and TRBJ2-2, is KAGVTQTPRYLIKTRGQQVTLSCSPISGHRSVSWYQQTPGQGLQFLFEYFSETQRNKGNFPGRFSGRQFSNSRSEMNVSTLELGDSALYLCASSSGLDTGELFFGEGSRLTVL.

This clonotype was recorded many times. The genes are TRBV5-1 and TRBJ2-2; D unresolved. The CDR3 totals 15 residues. Germline loops: CDR1 SGHRS, CDR2 YFSETQ. The germline V and J ends were trimmed by 2 bases and 2 bases, with 10 bases remaining between them. The DNA of the CDR3 is TGCGCCAGCAGCTTAGGCCAGTCTAACACCGGGGAGCTGTTTTTT. Translating gives CASSLGQSNTGELFF. The entire variable domain, with the rest obtained from reference TRBV5-1 and TRBJ2-2, is as follows: KAGVTQTPRYLIKTRGQQVTLSCSPISGHRSVSWYQQTPGQGLQFLFEYFSETQRNKGNFPGRFSGRQFSNSRSEMNVSTLELGDSALYLCASSLGQSNTGELFFGEGSRLTVL.

The chain carries TRBV5-1 and TRBJ2-3, with 7 bases aligning to TRBD2. Trimming removed 4 bases from V and 2 bases from J; junction bases left unmatched: 4. CDR1 SGHRS and CDR2 YFSETQ come from the germline V gene. The CDR3 totals 14 residues. The CDR3 nucleotides are TGCGCCAGCAGCGCCACTAGCGTCACAGATACGCAGTATTTT. The encoded protein is CASSATSVTDTQYF. The full variable domain, its missing parts supplied by reference TRBV5-1 and TRBJ2-3, is KAGVTQTPRYLIKTRGQQVTLSCSPISGHRSVSWYQQTPGQGLQFLFEYFSETQRNKGNFPGRFSGRQFSNSRSEMNVSTLELGDSALYLCASSATSVTDTQYFGPGTRLTVL.

The rearrangement joins TRBV5-1 to TRBJ2-5, with 7 bases fitting TRBD2. Germline values: CDR1 SGHRS, CDR2 YFSETQ. J gave up 3 bases and V 4 bases, and 9 bases lay outside the gene matches. The CDR3 extends over 15 amino acids. Here the CDR3 DNA reads TGCGCCAGCAGCGTCCCTTCGGGAGGAAAAGAGACCCAGTACTTC. Translating gives CASSVPSGGKETQYF.

V and J are TRBV3-1 and TRBJ2-7; possible D gene TRBD1, 6 bases. The CDR3 has 15 residues. Germline V gives CDR1 LGHDT, CDR2 YNNKEL (reference sequence). V lost 2 bases, J lost 6 bases, and 17 bases lay in between. The CDR3 bases are TGTGCCAGCAGCCAAACGACAGGACTCGTCGGCGAGCAGTACTTC. The encoded protein is CASSQTTGLVGEQYF.

V and J are TRBV7-3 and TRBJ2-1; perhaps TRBD2 as D (6 bases). Trimming took 5 bases from V and 7 from J, leaving 12 bases between them. The CDR3 has 13 amino acids. Germline CDR1 and CDR2: SGHTA and FQGTGA. The DNA of the CDR3 is TGTGCCAGCAGCCCGGACTATCCGAATGAGCAGTTCTTC. It encodes CASSPDYPNEQFF.

V usage is TRBV6-2 or TRBV6-3 and J usage is TRBJ2-2, with D possibly TRBD1 on 5 matching bases. The CDR3 consists of 18 residues. The ends were cut back, 2 bases at V and 13 bases at J, with 29 bases in the middle. Germline assignment: CDR1 MNHEY and CDR2 SVGEGT. The CDR3 DNA reads as TGTGCCAGCAGTTACCGTTATACCCCTCGTTGGGGCCTTGGAGCGCTGTTTTTT. Translated, it gives CASSYRYTPRWGLGALFF.

The sample holds a few counts of this clonotype. The V call is TRBV11-2, the J call TRBJ2-3, with 7 bases aligning to TRBD2. The V and J ends lost 4 bases and 6 bases, in that order; junction bases with no gene match: 7. The CDR3 has 14 residues. Germline CDR1 SGHAT, CDR2 FQNNGV. The CDR3 DNA reads as TGTGCCAGCAGCTCCGGGCGGGAGAAGGATACGCAGTATTTT. Translation gives CASSSGREKDTQYF.

V usage is TRBV11-1 and J usage is TRBJ2-7; the match to TRBD2 covers 12 bases. This CDR3 has 15 amino acids. Germline V lookup: CDR1 SGHAT, CDR2 FQDESV (reference sequence). The ends lost 5 bases at V and 4 bases at J; junction bases unmatched: 6. The CDR3 region is CASSTETSGGYEQYF. The CDR3 bases are TGTGCCAGCAGCACCGAGACTAGCGGGGGATACGAGCAGTACTTC.

This clonotype has a handful of counts. This chain connects TRBV20-1 to TRBJ2-5, with unresolved D. V shed 0 bases and J shed 3 bases, with 14 bases lying between them. The CDR3 covers 15 residues. The V gene's germline CDR1 is DFQATT and CDR2 SNEGSKA (reference sequence). This CDR3 is CSARDGWALKETQYF. The CDR3 region has the DNA TGCAGTGCTAGAGATGGCTGGGCTCTTAAAGAGACCCAGTACTTC.

This chain connects TRBV20-1 to TRBJ2-7; D call uncertain. Germline CDR1 DFQATT, CDR2 SNEGSKA (reference sequence). V was trimmed by 0 bases and J by 6 bases, leaving 12 bases between them. The CDR3 sequence is 13 residues long. The CDR3 region has the DNA TGCAGTGCTAGAGATCCTCCATTATCCGAGCAGTACTTC. This gives the protein CSARDPPLSEQYF.

V is TRBV7-9 and J is TRBJ1-1, with TRBD1 matching over 7 bases. J lost 11 bases, V lost 2 bases, and 17 bases had no gene match. The CDR3 consists of 16 residues. CDR1 and CDR2 (germline): SEHNR, FQNEAQ (reference sequence). Written as DNA, the CDR3 is TGTGCCAGCAGCTTATCCGGACAGGTGAACGTCGAGAAGGCTTTCTTT. Protein sequence: CASSLSGQVNVEKAFF.

In its sample, this clonotype was seen a few times. The J gene is TRBJ2-1, the V gene TRBV20-1, with 10 nucleotides matching TRBD2. CDR1 and CDR2 (germline): DFQATT, SNEGSKA (reference sequence). V lost 0 bases and J lost 5; bases outside the gene matches: 13. The CDR3 consists of 18 residues. Here the CDR3 reads CSARDRKREGLYHNEQFF. The DNA for the CDR3 is TGCAGTGCTAGAGATCGGAAGCGGGAGGGCCTTTACCACAATGAGCAGTTCTTC.

This clonotype appeared once. The final CDR3 position lacks the conserved phenylalanine or tryptophan, pointing to a likely read error. The gene calls are TRBV29-1 and TRBJ1-2; 11 bases line up with TRBD1. CDR3 length equals 14 residues. Trimming took 3 bases from V and 7 from J; bases not matched to a gene: 7. Looked up from germline, CDR1 is SQVTM and CDR2 is ANQGSEA. The CDR3 spells CSVEFRGQGVGYTS. The CDR3 bases are TGCAGCGTTGAGTTTCGGGGACAGGGGGTTGGCTACACCTCC.

The chain uses TRBV5-6 and TRBJ2-7, with 9 positions matching TRBD2. In germline, CDR1 is SGHDT, CDR2 YYEEEE. The CDR3 is 16 amino acids. V shed 1 base and J 4 bases; nucleotides not matched to a gene: 9. CDR3 amino acids: CASSLIGFSGSYEQYF. The CDR3 coding sequence is TGTGCCAGCAGCTTGATAGGTTTTAGCGGGAGTTACGAGCAGTACTTC.

This clonotype was picked up a small number of times. The chain joins TRBV19 to TRBJ2-7; TRBD2 matches at 10 bases. The CDR3 is made up of 16 amino acids. Germline CDR1 LNHDA, CDR2 SQIVND (reference sequence). Germline trimming cut 1 base from V and 3 bases from J; bases unmatched to any gene: 6. In DNA, the CDR3 is TGTGCCAGTAGTATAGGCCGAGCGGGAGGGTACTACGAGCAGTACTTC. Amino acids: CASSIGRAGGYYEQYF.

This clonotype showed up just a few times. The rearrangement links TRBV5-1 to TRBJ2-7; 13 bases match TRBD2. V trimming: 3 bases; J trimming: 4 bases; junction bases outside the gene matches: 16. The CDR3 is made up of 19 amino acids. Germline assignment: CDR1 SGHRS and CDR2 YFSETQ. The CDR3 is CASSSSGLAGESRGYEQYF. Here the CDR3 DNA reads TGCGCCAGCAGCTCTTCCGGACTAGCGGGAGAATCTCGGGGATACGAGCAGTACTTC.

V usage is TRBV6-1 and J usage is TRBJ1-5, with D possibly matching TRBD1 (5 bases). The V end was cut by 1 base, the J end by 4 bases, with 17 bases between. The CDR3 contains 17 residues. The germline V gene has CDR1 MNHNS and CDR2 SASEGT. DNA for the CDR3: TGTGCCAGCAGTGAAGAATGGGCCGCCGGGGGGAATCAGCCCCAGCATTTT. This sequence encodes CASSEEWAAGGNQPQHF.

The rearrangement uses TRBV20-1 and TRBJ2-3; perhaps TRBD2 as D (5 bases). The germline CDR1 and CDR2 sequences are DFQATT and SNEGSKA (reference sequence). CDR3 size: 15 residues. The CDR3: CCARVGSGVTDTQYF. The DNA of the CDR3 is TGCTGCGCTAGAGTCGGCTCCGGGGTCACAGATACGCAGTATTTT.

This clonotype was seen many times. The chain is built from TRBV6-4 and TRBJ2-1; tentatively, D is TRBD2 (5 bases). Germline CDR1 is MRHNA and CDR2 is SNTAGT. CDR3 length equals 16 residues. V lost 0 bases and J lost 10, with 19 bases in between. CDR3 sequence: CASSDSPRVVPREQFF. The CDR3 nucleotides are TGTGCCAGCAGTGACTCACCGCGGGTAGTCCCCAGGGAGCAGTTCTTC.

In its sample, this clonotype was seen once. V is TRBV5-1 and J is TRBJ1-1; D perhaps matches TRBD1 (5 bases). V lost 3 bases and J 1 base, leaving 13 bases between the germline ends. Germline-derived CDR1 and CDR2 are SGHRS and YFSETQ. The CDR3 extends over 15 amino acids. CDR3 protein: CASSYEGTANTEAFF. DNA of the CDR3: TGCGCCAGCAGCTACGAAGGGACTGCGAACACTGAAGCTTTCTTT.

This clonotype has a handful of counts. The chain links TRBV5-1 to TRBJ1-2; a possible D gene is TRBD1 (6 bases). CDR3 length equals 14 residues. CDR1 is SGHRS and CDR2 is YFSETQ in the germline V gene. The germline V and J ends were trimmed by 0 bases and 3 bases, with 9 bases remaining between them. The CDR3 DNA reads as TGCGCCAGCAGCTTGGTGGACAGTGACTATGGCTACACCTTC. This translates into CASSLVDSDYGYTF. The full variable domain, rest sourced from reference TRBV5-1 and TRBJ1-2, is KAGVTQTPRYLIKTRGQQVTLSCSPISGHRSVSWYQQTPGQGLQFLFEYFSETQRNKGNFPGRFSGRQFSNSRSEMNVSTLELGDSALYLCASSLVDSDYGYTFGSGTRLTVV.